Below are 9 T cell receptor beta chains sequenced from a single sample in a study of sequential checkpoint blockade in melanoma. Sequencing used immunoSEQ multiplex PCR; TCRdb keeps in-frame clones, though not all of them. In the table there are fewer than 9,500 clones, 23% of which are singletons. Specified treatment: randomized to nivolumab then ipilimumab (arm A) or the reverse (arm B). The sample in question was tumor tissue (inferred from file names), obtained from a patient given nivolumab and ipilimumab in sequence. These receptors all come from a human donor with melanoma.

The genes are TRBV19 and TRBJ1-2; D uncertain. The V gene lost 2 bases and the J gene lost 4 bases, with 11 bases spanning the gap. The germline gives CDR1 LNHDA, CDR2 SQIVND (reference sequence). CDR3 length equals 14 residues. In nucleotides, the CDR3 is TGTGCCAGTAGTATATCAGTGGACCGCTATGGCTACACCTTC. Its protein product is CASSISVDRYGYTF. Combining the CDR3 with reference TRBV19 and TRBJ1-2 gives the whole variable domain DGGITQSPKYLFRKEGQNVTLSCEQNLNHDAMYWYRQDPGQGLRLIYYSQIVNDFQKGDIAEGYSVSREKKESFPLTVTSAQKNPTAFYLCASSISVDRYGYTFGSGTRLTVV.

This clone is large (0.1 to 1%) in the sample. The rearrangement links TRBV9 to TRBJ2-2, with TRBD2 matching over 12 bases. The length of the CDR3 is 18 residues. Germline assignment: CDR1 SGDLS and CDR2 YYNGEE. The ends lost 4 bases at V and 3 bases at J; junction bases unmatched: 10. DNA of the CDR3: TGTGCCAGCAGCCCCCAGACTAGCGGGAGAGTTGACACCGGGGAGCTGTTTTTT. This gives the protein CASSPQTSGRVDTGELFF. The whole variable domain, filled in from reference TRBV9 and TRBJ2-2, reads DSGVTQTPKHLITATGQRVTLRCSPRSGDLSVYWYQQSLDQGLQFLIQYYNGEERAKGNILERFSAQQFPDLHSELNLSSLELGDSALYFCASSPQTSGRVDTGELFFGEGSRLTVL.

The chain combines TRBV10-3 with TRBJ1-2; D unclear. V shed 0 bases and J shed 4 bases, with 15 bases lying between them. CDR1 and CDR2 (germline): ENHRY, SYGVKD. This CDR3 contains 16 residues. This CDR3 reads CAISESGSRVFYGYTF. The CDR3 DNA reads TGTGCCATCAGTGAGTCTGGAAGCAGAGTCTTCTATGGCTACACCTTC.

The chain joins TRBV19 to TRBJ1-5; possible D gene TRBD1, 5 bases. There are 15 residues in the CDR3. Trimming took 2 bases from V and 0 from J, leaving 8 bases between them. Germline lookup yields CDR1 LNHDA and CDR2 SQIVND (reference sequence). In DNA form, the CDR3 reads TGTGCCAGTAGTATAACGACAGTTAGCAATCAGCCCCAGCATTTT. Protein product: CASSITTVSNQPQHF.

The chain combines TRBV14 with TRBJ2-7, with 7 bases identical to TRBD2. The CDR3 runs 14 residues. CDR1 and CDR2 (germline): SGHDN, FVKESK. The V and J ends lost 1 base and 7 bases, in that order; junction bases with no gene match: 7. CDR3 sequence reads: CASSQAQTGGEQYV. CDR3 in DNA: TGTGCCAGCAGCCAAGCGCAGACGGGGGGAGAGCAGTACGTC.

The chain carries TRBV11-3 and TRBJ2-3; 7 bases are a match to TRBD2. CDR1 and CDR2 (germline): SGHNT, YENEEA. The ends lost 2 bases at V and 1 base at J; junction bases unmatched: 3. The CDR3 extends over 15 amino acids. CDR3 nucleotide sequence: TGTGCCAGCAGCTTACTGGGGGGGGGCACAGATACGCAGTATTTT. It translates to CASSLLGGGTDTQYF.

This chain connects TRBV5-1 to TRBJ2-7; D call uncertain. CDR1 and CDR2 (germline): SGHRS, YFSETQ. CDR3 length: 14 residues. The ends were cut back, 1 base at V and 0 bases at J, with 8 bases in the middle. The CDR3 DNA is TGCGCCAGCAGCTTGTACGGAGACTCCTACGAGCAGTACGTC. It translates to CASSLYGDSYEQYV.

The chain carries TRBV12-5 and TRBJ2-4, with 9 bases aligning to TRBD1. This CDR3 contains 12 residues. The germline V gene has CDR1 LGHNT and CDR2 FRNRAP. The CDR3 protein is CASTDRGDIQYF. DNA of the CDR3: TGTGCCAGCACGGACAGGGGAGACATTCAGTACTTC.

CDR3 bases: TGTGCCAGCAGTGTGACAGGGATGGCTGAAGCTTTCTTT. Its protein is CASSVTGMAEAFF. V and J are TRBV6-8 and TRBJ1-1, with TRBD1 identical over 7 bases. The germline gives CDR1 MNHGY, CDR2 SAAAGT. The CDR3 has 13 residues. V shed 5 bases and J 6 bases; nucleotides not matched to a gene: 6.